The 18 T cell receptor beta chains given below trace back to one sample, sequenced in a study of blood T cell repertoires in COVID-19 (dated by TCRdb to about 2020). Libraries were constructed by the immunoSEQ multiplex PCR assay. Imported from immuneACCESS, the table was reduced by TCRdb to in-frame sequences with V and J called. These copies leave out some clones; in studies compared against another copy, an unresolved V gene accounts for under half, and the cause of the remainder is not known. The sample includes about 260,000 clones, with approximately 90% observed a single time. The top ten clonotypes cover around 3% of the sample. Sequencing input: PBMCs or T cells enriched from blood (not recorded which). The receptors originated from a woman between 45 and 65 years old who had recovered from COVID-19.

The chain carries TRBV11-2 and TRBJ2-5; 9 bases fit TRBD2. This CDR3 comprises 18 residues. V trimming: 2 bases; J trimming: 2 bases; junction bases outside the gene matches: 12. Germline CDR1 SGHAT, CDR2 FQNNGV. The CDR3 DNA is TGTGCCAGCAGCTTACGGGGTCCAGCGGGAGGACAACAAGAGACCCAGTACTTC. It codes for CASSLRGPAGGQQETQYF.

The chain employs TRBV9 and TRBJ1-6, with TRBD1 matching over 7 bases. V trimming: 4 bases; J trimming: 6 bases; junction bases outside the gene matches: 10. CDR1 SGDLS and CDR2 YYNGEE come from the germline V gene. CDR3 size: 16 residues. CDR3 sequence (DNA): TGTGCCAGCAGCCGAGACAGGGCGGGAGGTAATTCACCCCTCCACTTT. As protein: CASSRDRAGGNSPLHF.

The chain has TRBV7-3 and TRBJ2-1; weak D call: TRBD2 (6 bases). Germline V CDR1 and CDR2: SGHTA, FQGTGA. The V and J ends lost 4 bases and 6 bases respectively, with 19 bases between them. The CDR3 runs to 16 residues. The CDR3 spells CASSYPGGDMGNEQFF. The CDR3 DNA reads TGTGCCAGCAGCTACCCCGGGGGAGACATGGGCAATGAGCAGTTCTTC.

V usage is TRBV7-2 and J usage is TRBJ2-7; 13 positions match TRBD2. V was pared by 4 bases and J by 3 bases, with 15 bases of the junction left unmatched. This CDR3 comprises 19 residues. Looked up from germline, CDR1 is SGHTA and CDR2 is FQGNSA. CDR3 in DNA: TGTGCCAGCAGCTCACCCGGGACTAGCGGGATTTCGGGCTACTACGAGCAGTACTTC. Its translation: CASSSPGTSGISGYYEQYF.

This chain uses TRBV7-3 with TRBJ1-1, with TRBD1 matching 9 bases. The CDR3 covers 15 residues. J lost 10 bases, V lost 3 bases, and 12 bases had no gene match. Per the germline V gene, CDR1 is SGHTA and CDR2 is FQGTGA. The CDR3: CASSFRSGTGLSAFF. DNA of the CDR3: TGTGCCAGCAGCTTTCGTTCCGGGACAGGGTTATCAGCTTTCTTT.

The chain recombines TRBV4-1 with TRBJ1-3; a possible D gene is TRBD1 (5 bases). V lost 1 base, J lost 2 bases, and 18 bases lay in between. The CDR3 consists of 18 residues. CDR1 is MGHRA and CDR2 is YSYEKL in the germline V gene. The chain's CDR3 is CASSQADILGGAGNTIYF. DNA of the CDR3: TGCGCCAGCAGCCAAGCCGATATATTGGGAGGGGCTGGAAACACCATATATTTT.

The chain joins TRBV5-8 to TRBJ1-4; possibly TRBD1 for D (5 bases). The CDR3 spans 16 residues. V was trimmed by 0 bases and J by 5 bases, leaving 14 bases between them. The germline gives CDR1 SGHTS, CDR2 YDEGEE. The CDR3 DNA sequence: TGTGCCAGCAGCTTGGGAGCAGGGTCCAAGAATGAAAAACTGTTTTTT. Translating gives CASSLGAGSKNEKLFF.

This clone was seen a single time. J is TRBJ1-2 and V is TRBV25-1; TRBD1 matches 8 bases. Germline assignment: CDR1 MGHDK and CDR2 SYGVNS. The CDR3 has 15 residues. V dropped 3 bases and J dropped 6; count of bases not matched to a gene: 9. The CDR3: CASSENSGQVDGYTF. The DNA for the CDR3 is TGTGCCAGCAGTGAGAACTCGGGACAGGTGGATGGCTACACCTTC.

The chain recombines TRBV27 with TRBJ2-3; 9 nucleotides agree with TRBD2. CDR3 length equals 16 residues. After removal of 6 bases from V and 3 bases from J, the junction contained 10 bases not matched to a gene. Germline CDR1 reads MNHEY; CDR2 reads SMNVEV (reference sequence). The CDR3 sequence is CASSPLGSGRTDTQYF. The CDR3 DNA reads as TGTGCCAGCAGCCCCCTGGGTAGCGGGAGAACAGATACGCAGTATTTT.

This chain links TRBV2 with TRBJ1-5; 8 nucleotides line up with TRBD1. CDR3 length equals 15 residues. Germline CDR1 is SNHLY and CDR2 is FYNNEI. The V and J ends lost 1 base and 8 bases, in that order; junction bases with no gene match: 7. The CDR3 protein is CASSEGGTGTEPQHF. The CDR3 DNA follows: TGTGCCAGCAGTGAAGGGGGGACAGGTACGGAGCCCCAGCATTTT.

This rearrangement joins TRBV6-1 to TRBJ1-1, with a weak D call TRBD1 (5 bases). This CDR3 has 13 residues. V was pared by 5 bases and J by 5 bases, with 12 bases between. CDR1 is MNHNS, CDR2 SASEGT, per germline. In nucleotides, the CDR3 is TGTGCCAGCAGTCCGACCAGGGAAACTGAAGCTTTCTTT. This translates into CASSPTRETEAFF.

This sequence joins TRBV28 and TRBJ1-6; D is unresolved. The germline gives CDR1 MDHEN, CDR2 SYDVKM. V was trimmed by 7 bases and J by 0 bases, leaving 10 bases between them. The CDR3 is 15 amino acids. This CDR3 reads CASTPESSYNSPLHF. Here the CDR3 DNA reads TGTGCCAGCACCCCGGAGAGCTCCTATAATTCACCCCTCCACTTT.

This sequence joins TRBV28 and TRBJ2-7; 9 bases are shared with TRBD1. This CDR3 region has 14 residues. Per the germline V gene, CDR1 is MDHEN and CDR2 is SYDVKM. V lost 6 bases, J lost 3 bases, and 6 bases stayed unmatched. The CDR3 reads CASRPGQGLYEQYF. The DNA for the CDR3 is TGTGCCAGCAGGCCGGGACAGGGTCTCTACGAGCAGTACTTC.

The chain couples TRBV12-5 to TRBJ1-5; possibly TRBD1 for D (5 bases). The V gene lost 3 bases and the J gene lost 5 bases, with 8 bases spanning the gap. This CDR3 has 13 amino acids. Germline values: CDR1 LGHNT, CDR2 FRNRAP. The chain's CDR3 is CASGLGDHQPQHF. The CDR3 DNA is TGTGCTAGTGGTTTAGGGGATCATCAGCCCCAGCATTTT.

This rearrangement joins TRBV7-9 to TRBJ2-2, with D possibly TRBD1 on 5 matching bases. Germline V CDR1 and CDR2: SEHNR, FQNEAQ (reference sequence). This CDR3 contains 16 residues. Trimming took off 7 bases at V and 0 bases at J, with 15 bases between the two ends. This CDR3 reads CASNWVPGPNTGELFF. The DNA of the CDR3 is TGTGCCAGCAATTGGGTCCCAGGGCCGAACACCGGGGAGCTGTTTTTT.

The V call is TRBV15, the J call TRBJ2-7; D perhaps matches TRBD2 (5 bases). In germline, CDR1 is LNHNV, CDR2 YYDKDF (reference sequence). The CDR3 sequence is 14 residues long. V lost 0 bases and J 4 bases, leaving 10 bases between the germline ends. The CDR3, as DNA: TGTGCCACCAGCAGAGATTCTTCGGGGTACGAGCAGTACTTC. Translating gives CATSRDSSGYEQYF.

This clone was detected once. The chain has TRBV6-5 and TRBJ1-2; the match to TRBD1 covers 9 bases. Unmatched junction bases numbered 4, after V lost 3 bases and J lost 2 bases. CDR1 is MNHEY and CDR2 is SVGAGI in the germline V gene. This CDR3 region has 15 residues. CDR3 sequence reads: CASSYTGGSNYGYTF. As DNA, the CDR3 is TGTGCCAGCAGTTATACAGGGGGCTCCAACTATGGCTACACCTTC.

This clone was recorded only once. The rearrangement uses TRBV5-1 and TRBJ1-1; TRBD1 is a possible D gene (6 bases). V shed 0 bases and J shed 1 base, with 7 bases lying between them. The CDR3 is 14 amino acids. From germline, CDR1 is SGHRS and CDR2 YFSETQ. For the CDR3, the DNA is TGCGCCAGCAGCTTGGACAGGGAGAACACTGAAGCTTTCTTT. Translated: CASSLDRENTEAFF.